These T cell receptor beta chains were read from a single sample in a study of T cells in Graves' hyperthyroidism and ophthalmopathy. TCRdb called the multiplex PCR reads again in MiXCR, with one record for every CDR3 protein. The sample carries around 690,000 distinct CDR3 sequences, under 25% recorded once. The specimen sequenced was blood. The receptors were gathered from a man aged 25 to 40 with Graves' ophthalmopathy. The CDR3 runs from the conserved cysteine through the conserved F or W. The order of the fields is clone size, D gene, V gene, J gene, CDR3 length, CDR3 DNA, CDR3 protein. D genes are given only for firm matches. Size is omitted from some rows. Given values are once, few, many or a class for expanded clones.

clone_size: few; d_call: NA; v_call: TRBV18; j_call: TRBJ2-3; cdr3_length: 17; cdr3_nt: TGTGCCAGCTCACCACCGGTTGCGGTTTCTAGCACAGATACGCAGTATTTT; cdr3_aa: CASSPPVAVSSTDTQYF
clone_size: few; d_call: TRBD1; v_call: TRBV20-1; j_call: TRBJ2-2; cdr3_length: 14; cdr3_nt: TGCAGTGCTGTTCCAGGGGGCAGAGACGGGGAGCTGTTTTTT; cdr3_aa: CSAVPGGRDGELFF
clone_size: NA; d_call: NA; v_call: TRBV20-1; j_call: TRBJ2-7; cdr3_length: 11; cdr3_nt: TGCAGTGCTAGCCCGGGGCTCCAGCAGTACTTC; cdr3_aa: CSASPGLQQYF
clone_size: few; d_call: TRBD1; v_call: TRBV10-3; j_call: TRBJ2-4; cdr3_length: 15; cdr3_nt: TGTGCCATCAGTGAGACGGGACAGGGAGGGGTCATTCAGTACTTC; cdr3_aa: CAISETGQGGVIQYF
clone_size: many; d_call: NA; v_call: TRBV18; j_call: TRBJ2-1; cdr3_length: 13; cdr3_nt: TGTGCCAGCCACCCTTCCGGGTACAATGAGCAGTTCTTC; cdr3_aa: CASHPSGYNEQFF
clone_size: many; d_call: TRBD2; v_call: TRBV7-2; j_call: TRBJ2-1; cdr3_length: 15; cdr3_nt: TGTGCCAGCAGCTTAGCGCGGGGACTAGGGGATGAGCAGTTCTTC; cdr3_aa: CASSLARGLGDEQFF
clone_size: NA; d_call: TRBD2; v_call: TRBV28; j_call: TRBJ2-7; cdr3_length: 14; cdr3_nt: TGTGCCAGCAGTACTAGCGGCCCTACCTACGAGCAGTACTTC; cdr3_aa: CASSTSGPTYEQYF
clone_size: NA; d_call: NA; v_call: TRBV6-1; j_call: TRBJ1-6; cdr3_length: 13; cdr3_nt: TGTGCCAGCAGAGGTCCGGGGAATTCACCCCTCCACTTT; cdr3_aa: CASRGPGNSPLHF
clone_size: many; d_call: NA; v_call: TRBV3-1; j_call: TRBJ2-3; cdr3_length: 13; cdr3_nt: TGTGCCAGCAGCCAAAGTCATGCAGATACGCAGTATTTT; cdr3_aa: CASSQSHADTQYF
clone_size: many; d_call: TRBD2; v_call: TRBV5-1; j_call: TRBJ2-7; cdr3_length: 16; cdr3_nt: TGCGCCAGCAGCCCCTCACTAGCGGGCGGGAGGTACGAGCAGTACTTC; cdr3_aa: CASSPSLAGGRYEQYF
clone_size: NA; d_call: TRBD1; v_call: TRBV7-2; j_call: TRBJ1-1; cdr3_length: 14; cdr3_nt: TGTGCCAGCAGCTTCGGGACAGAATACACTGAAGCTTTCTTT; cdr3_aa: CASSFGTEYTEAFF
clone_size: NA; d_call: NA; v_call: TRBV30; j_call: TRBJ2-3; cdr3_length: 13; cdr3_nt: TGTGCCTGGAGTCTTGGCCTCACAGATACGCAGTATTTT; cdr3_aa: CAWSLGLTDTQYF
clone_size: few; d_call: NA; v_call: TRBV9; j_call: TRBJ1-2; cdr3_length: 15; cdr3_nt: TGTGCCAGCAGCGCAGCAGCGGGACTCACTCTTGGCTACACCTTC; cdr3_aa: CASSAAAGLTLGYTF
clone_size: many; d_call: TRBD2; v_call: TRBV2; j_call: TRBJ2-1; cdr3_length: 15; cdr3_nt: TGTGCCAGCAGTCTCCGACTAGCACTTACGGGAGAGCAGTTCTTC; cdr3_aa: CASSLRLALTGEQFF
clone_size: NA; d_call: NA; v_call: TRBV5-1; j_call: TRBJ2-5; cdr3_length: 16; cdr3_nt: TGCGCCAGCAGCTTTCAGGAAGCCTACGGAGGGGAGACCCAGTACTTC; cdr3_aa: CASSFQEAYGGETQYF
clone_size: NA; d_call: NA; v_call: TRBV20-1; j_call: TRBJ2-1; cdr3_length: 12; cdr3_nt: TGCAGTGCTAGAGAACTACACAATGAGCAGTTCTTC; cdr3_aa: CSARELHNEQFF
clone_size: many; d_call: TRBD2; v_call: TRBV13; j_call: TRBJ2-7; cdr3_length: 15; cdr3_nt: TGTGCCAGCAGTTCCGTTGCGGGAGGATCCTACGAGCAGTACTTC; cdr3_aa: CASSSVAGGSYEQYF
clone_size: many; d_call: TRBD2; v_call: TRBV20-1; j_call: TRBJ2-3; cdr3_length: 15; cdr3_nt: TGCAGTGCTAGTTACACGAGCGGGACTAGCGGGACGCAGTATTTT; cdr3_aa: CSASYTSGTSGTQYF
clone_size: few; d_call: NA; v_call: TRBV6-1; j_call: TRBJ2-5; cdr3_length: 12; cdr3_nt: TGTGCCAGCAGAGTCCCGTCAGAAAGCCAGTACTTC; cdr3_aa: CASRVPSESQYF
clone_size: NA; d_call: NA; v_call: TRBV7-2; j_call: TRBJ1-5; cdr3_length: 15; cdr3_nt: TGTGCCAGCAGTCTCGCCAGGGAAAGCAATCAGCCCCAGCATTTT; cdr3_aa: CASSLARESNQPQHF
clone_size: NA; d_call: NA; v_call: TRBV6-5; j_call: TRBJ2-6; cdr3_length: 18; cdr3_nt: TGTGCCAGCAGTTACCGTCCGGGACGGCGCTCTGGGGCCAACGTCCTGACTTTC; cdr3_aa: CASSYRPGRRSGANVLTF
clone_size: few; d_call: NA; v_call: TRBV25-1; j_call: TRBJ2-2; cdr3_length: 12; cdr3_nt: TGTGCCAGCGGATTAAGCACCGGGGAGCTGTTTTTT; cdr3_aa: CASGLSTGELFF
clone_size: many; d_call: TRBD2; v_call: TRBV7-8; j_call: TRBJ2-3; cdr3_length: 15; cdr3_nt: TGTGCCAGCAGCTTCGTACTAGCGGGAAGCGATACGCAGTATTTT; cdr3_aa: CASSFVLAGSDTQYF
clone_size: NA; d_call: TRBD2; v_call: TRBV7-9; j_call: TRBJ2-1; cdr3_length: 15; cdr3_nt: TGTGCCAGCAGAGAAAGCGGGATACCGTACAATGAGCAGTTCTTC; cdr3_aa: CASRESGIPYNEQFF
clone_size: NA; d_call: TRBD1; v_call: TRBV11-2; j_call: TRBJ2-2; cdr3_length: 15; cdr3_nt: TGTGCCAGCAGCTCGACAGGGGGCAACACCGGGGAGCTGTTTTTT; cdr3_aa: CASSSTGGNTGELFF
clone_size: once; d_call: TRBD2; v_call: TRBV15; j_call: TRBJ2-2; cdr3_length: 17; cdr3_nt: TGTGCCACCAGCAGAGATCCCAGCGGGAGATTTCCCGGGGAGCTGTTTTTT; cdr3_aa: CATSRDPSGRFPGELFF
clone_size: many; d_call: NA; v_call: TRBV6-1; j_call: TRBJ2-7; cdr3_length: 11; cdr3_nt: TGTGCCAGCAGCGACCGCTACGAGCAGTACTTC; cdr3_aa: CASSDRYEQYF
clone_size: NA; d_call: TRBD1; v_call: TRBV6-1; j_call: TRBJ1-2; cdr3_length: 13; cdr3_nt: TGTGCCAGCAACCCCGGGACAGGGTCTGGCTACACCTTC; cdr3_aa: CASNPGTGSGYTF
clone_size: many; d_call: NA; v_call: TRBV11-2; j_call: TRBJ2-5; cdr3_length: 13; cdr3_nt: TGTGCCAGCAGCGTTAGCGTAAGAGAGACCCAGTACTTC; cdr3_aa: CASSVSVRETQYF
clone_size: NA; d_call: NA; v_call: TRBV18; j_call: TRBJ2-7; cdr3_length: 14; cdr3_nt: TGTGCCAGCTCACCGCCGGACAGCACTCGCGAGCAGTACTTC; cdr3_aa: CASSPPDSTREQYF
clone_size: NA; d_call: NA; v_call: TRBV27; j_call: TRBJ1-1; cdr3_length: 15; cdr3_nt: TGTGCCAGCAGTTTATTGGAGGGGGTGAACACTGAAGCTTTCTTT; cdr3_aa: CASSLLEGVNTEAFF
clone_size: few; d_call: NA; v_call: TRBV29-1; j_call: TRBJ2-3; cdr3_length: 13; cdr3_nt: TGCAGCGTTGGCAGCAGATTCACAGATACGCAGTATTTT; cdr3_aa: CSVGSRFTDTQYF
clone_size: NA; d_call: TRBD1; v_call: TRBV6-1; j_call: TRBJ2-7; cdr3_length: 15; cdr3_nt: TGTGCCAGCGCTGATCTAGAGACAGGGAGATACGAGCAGTACTTC; cdr3_aa: CASADLETGRYEQYF
clone_size: NA; d_call: NA; v_call: TRBV2; j_call: TRBJ2-7; cdr3_length: 14; cdr3_nt: TGTGCCAGCAGAACCGACAGTTCGTTTCGGGAGCAGTACTTC; cdr3_aa: CASRTDSSFREQYF
clone_size: NA; d_call: NA; v_call: TRBV30; j_call: TRBJ2-1; cdr3_length: 16; cdr3_nt: TGTGCCTGGATAAGTGCAGGCGGGTTGTCCTACAATGAGCAGTTCTTC; cdr3_aa: CAWISAGGLSYNEQFF
clone_size: NA; d_call: TRBD1; v_call: TRBV5-1; j_call: TRBJ1-4; cdr3_length: 16; cdr3_nt: TGCGCCAGCAGCCCCGGGACAGGAGCAACTAATGAAAAACTGTTTTTT; cdr3_aa: CASSPGTGATNEKLFF
clone_size: many; d_call: TRBD1; v_call: TRBV3-1; j_call: TRBJ2-7; cdr3_length: 13; cdr3_nt: TGTGCCAGCAGCCCACAGGGGCCACTCGAGCAGTACTTC; cdr3_aa: CASSPQGPLEQYF
clone_size: few; d_call: NA; v_call: TRBV2; j_call: TRBJ2-1; cdr3_length: 16; cdr3_nt: TGTGCCAGCAGTGGTGGGACCAGGGGACTGGTTAGTGAGCAGTTCTTC; cdr3_aa: CASSGGTRGLVSEQFF